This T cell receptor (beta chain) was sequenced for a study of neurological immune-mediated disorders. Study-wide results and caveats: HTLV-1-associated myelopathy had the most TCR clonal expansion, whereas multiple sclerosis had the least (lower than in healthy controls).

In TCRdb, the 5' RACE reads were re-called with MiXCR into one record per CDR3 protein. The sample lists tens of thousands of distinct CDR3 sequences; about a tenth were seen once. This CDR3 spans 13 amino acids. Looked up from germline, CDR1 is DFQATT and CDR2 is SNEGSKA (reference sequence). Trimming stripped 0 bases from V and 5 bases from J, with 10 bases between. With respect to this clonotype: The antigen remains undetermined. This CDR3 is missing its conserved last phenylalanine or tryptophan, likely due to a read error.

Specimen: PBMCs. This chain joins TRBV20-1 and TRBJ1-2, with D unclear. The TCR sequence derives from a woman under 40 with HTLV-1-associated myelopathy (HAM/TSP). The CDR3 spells CSARDLGWYGYTV. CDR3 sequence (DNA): TGCAGTGCTAGAGATCTCGGTTGGTATGGCTACACCGTC.